This T cell receptor (beta chain) was captured by sequencing in a study of cytomegalovirus exposure and HLA in healthy donors. Study-level points and caveats: The study labeled 150 or so TCR beta chains cytomegalovirus-associated.

V was cut by 2 bases and J by 2 bases, with 10 bases left in between. The CDR3 has 15 residues. Germline V gene lookup returns CDR1 MNHEY and CDR2 SVGAGI. Vbeta (60) and Jbeta (13) primers were used in the PCR. TCRdb's table, derived via immunoSEQ multiplex PCR, lists solely in-frame clones and lacks some. Of 170,000 or so clones listed, 77% are singletons. As for this clone: Its antigen remains unidentified.

The chain combines TRBV6-5 with TRBJ1-3; D might be TRBD1 (6 bases). The clonotype comes from a woman in her sixties or seventies in good health and CMV-seropositive. The sequenced sample consisted of PBMCs. The CDR3 region has the DNA TGTGCCAGCAGTTACAGGGCAGGGGCTGGAAACACCATATATTTT. This translates into CASSYRAGAGNTIYF.